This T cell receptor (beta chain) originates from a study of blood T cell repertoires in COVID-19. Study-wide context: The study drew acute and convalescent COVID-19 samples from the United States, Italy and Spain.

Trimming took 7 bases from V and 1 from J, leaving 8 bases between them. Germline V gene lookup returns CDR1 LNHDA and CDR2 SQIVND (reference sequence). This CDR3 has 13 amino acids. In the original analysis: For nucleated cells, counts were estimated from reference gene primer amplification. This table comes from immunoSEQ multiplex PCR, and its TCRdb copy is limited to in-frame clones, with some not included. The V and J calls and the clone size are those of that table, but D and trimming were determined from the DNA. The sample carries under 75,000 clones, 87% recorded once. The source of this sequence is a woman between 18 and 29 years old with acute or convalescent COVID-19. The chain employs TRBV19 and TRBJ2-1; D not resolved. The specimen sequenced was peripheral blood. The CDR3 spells CASTSRSYNEQFF. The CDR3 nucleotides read TGTGCCAGTACTAGTAGGTCCTACAATGAGCAGTTCTTC.